Included here is one TCR beta chain sequence, with context. The protocol was immunoSEQ multiplex PCR, while the TCRdb copy is restricted to in-frame clones and leaves out a portion. Seen here are about 68,000 clones, 91% observed once, and the top ten hold about 0.92%. The sample comes from a study of T cell changes during pregnancy in multiple sclerosis. CDR3 length: 14 residues. J was trimmed by 1 base and V by 7 bases; bases with no gene match: 7. Germline V gene lookup returns CDR1 MGHDK and CDR2 SYGVNS. The specimen was peripheral blood, collected in the second trimester of pregnancy. The chain links TRBV25-1 to TRBJ2-7; 7 positions match TRBD1. This clonotype was sampled from a female donor with multiple sclerosis, enrolled in a pregnancy study. The CDR3 DNA is TGTGCCAGCATTGACGACAGGGAGTCCTACGAGCAGTACTTC. It specifies CASIDDRESYEQYF.